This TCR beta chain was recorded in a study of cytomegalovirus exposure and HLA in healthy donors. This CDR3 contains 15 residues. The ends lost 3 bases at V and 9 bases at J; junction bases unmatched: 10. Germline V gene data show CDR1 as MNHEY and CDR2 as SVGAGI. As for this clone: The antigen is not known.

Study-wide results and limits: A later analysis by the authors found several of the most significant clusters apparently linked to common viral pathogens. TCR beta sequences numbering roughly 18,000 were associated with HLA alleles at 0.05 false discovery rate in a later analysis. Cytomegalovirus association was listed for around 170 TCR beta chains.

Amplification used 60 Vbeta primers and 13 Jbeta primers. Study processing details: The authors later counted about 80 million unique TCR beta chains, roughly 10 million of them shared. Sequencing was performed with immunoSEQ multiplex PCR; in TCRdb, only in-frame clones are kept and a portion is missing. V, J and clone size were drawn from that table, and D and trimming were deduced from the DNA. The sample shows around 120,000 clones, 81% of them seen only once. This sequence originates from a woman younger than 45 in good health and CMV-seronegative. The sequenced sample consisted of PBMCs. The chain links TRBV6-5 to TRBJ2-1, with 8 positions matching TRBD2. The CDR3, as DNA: TGTGCCAGCAGTTATTTTCCAGCGGGAGCCCCTGAGCAGTTCTTC. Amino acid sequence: CASSYFPAGAPEQFF.